The clone carrying this T cell receptor beta chain was seen a single time. Its antigen is as yet unknown. CDR1 is SGHRS and CDR2 is YFSETQ in the germline V gene. This CDR3 comprises 14 residues. The germline V and J ends were trimmed by 2 bases and 5 bases, with 14 bases remaining between them. This sample is drawn from a study of graft-versus-host responses after intestinal transplantation. The wider study: Recipients were given multivisceral, liver-intestinal, or isolated intestinal transplants. Recipients were all induced with anti-thymocyte globulin, then given tacrolimus and steroids for 2 to 4 years.

TCRdb keeps only in-frame clones here, not all; method: immunoSEQ multiplex PCR. The repertoire consists of 95,000 to 100,000 clones, with 86% occurring once and the leading ten covering approximately 1.4%. Points from the study as a whole: Researchers found GvH clones in recipient marrow, and some showed up first in ileum or blood. Some patients had graft-donor T cell macrochimerism. In their allografts, the ratios of graft-versus-host to host-versus-graft T cell clones were high.

The V call is TRBV5-1, the J call TRBJ2-7, with D possibly being TRBD2 (5 bases). The clonotype comes from a human patient who received an intestinal transplant, so some T cells may come from the graft donor. The sequencing used PBMCs, collected 255 days after intestinal transplant. Here the CDR3 DNA reads TGCGCCAGCAGCTTAGGAGAGCCCGGGAACGAGCAGTACTTC. The encoded protein is CASSLGEPGNEQYF. Complete variable domain (other parts from reference TRBV5-1 and TRBJ2-7): KAGVTQTPRYLIKTRGQQVTLSCSPISGHRSVSWYQQTPGQGLQFLFEYFSETQRNKGNFPGRFSGRQFSNSRSEMNVSTLELGDSALYLCASSLGEPGNEQYFGPGTRLTVT.